A selection of T cell receptor beta chains follows, all from one sample in a study of blood T cell repertoires in COVID-19. Using immunoSEQ multiplex PCR, the repertoire was profiled, and TCRdb retains in-frame clones only, with some absent. The top ten clones hold roughly 10% of a sample with approximately 120,000 clones, roughly 79% of them seen once. The source material was peripheral blood. All receptors come from a human donor in a cohort sampled during active COVID-19. The CDR3 runs from the conserved cysteine through the conserved F or W. D genes are given only for firm matches. Expanded clones are given a class, and other clones once, few, many or no size at all.

clone_size: .
j_call: TRBJ2-3
v_call: TRBV11-2
d_call: .
cdr3_aa: CASSARQASGTDTQYF
cdr3_nt: TGTGCCAGCAGCGCCAGACAGGCCTCGGGCACAGATACGCAGTATTTT

clone_size: .
j_call: TRBJ2-3
v_call: TRBV6-6
d_call: TRBD1
cdr3_aa: CASSTTRQGGSDTQYF
cdr3_nt: TGTGCCAGCAGCACAACCCGACAGGGGGGGTCGGATACGCAGTATTTT

clone_size: .
j_call: TRBJ1-5
v_call: TRBV19
d_call: .
cdr3_aa: CASSRGDLYSNQPQHF
cdr3_nt: TGTGCCAGTTCCCGGGGGGACCTATACAGCAATCAGCCCCAGCATTTT

clone_size: .
j_call: TRBJ2-5
v_call: TRBV9
d_call: .
cdr3_aa: CASSVGGGTETQYF
cdr3_nt: TGTGCCAGCAGCGTAGGAGGCGGCACGGAGACCCAGTACTTC

clone_size: .
j_call: TRBJ1-5
v_call: TRBV14
d_call: TRBD1
cdr3_aa: CASSPARDRYSNQPQHF
cdr3_nt: TGTGCCAGCAGCCCAGCCCGGGACAGGTATAGCAATCAGCCCCAGCATTTT

clone_size: .
j_call: TRBJ1-2
v_call: TRBV6-5
d_call: .
cdr3_aa: CASSLGGRYGYTF
cdr3_nt: TGTGCCAGCAGCCTGGGGGGGCGGTATGGCTACACCTTC

clone_size: .
j_call: TRBJ2-7
v_call: TRBV27
d_call: TRBD1
cdr3_aa: CASSFSTGDTYEQYF
cdr3_nt: TGTGCCAGCAGTTTTTCGACAGGGGATACCTACGAGCAGTACTTC

clone_size: .
j_call: TRBJ2-7
v_call: TRBV5-4
d_call: .
cdr3_aa: CASSLGGSTYEQYF
cdr3_nt: TGTGCCAGCAGCCTAGGGGGTTCTACCTACGAGCAGTACTTC

clone_size: .
j_call: TRBJ1-1
v_call: TRBV16
d_call: .
cdr3_aa: CASSQSGSLNTEAFF
cdr3_nt: TGTGCCAGCAGCCAATCGGGCAGCCTAAACACTGAAGCTTTCTTT

clone_size: few
j_call: TRBJ1-1
v_call: TRBV11-1
d_call: TRBD1
cdr3_aa: CASSLGTGANTEAFF
cdr3_nt: TGTGCCAGCAGCTTAGGAACAGGGGCGAACACTGAAGCTTTCTTT

clone_size: .
j_call: TRBJ2-7
v_call: TRBV9
d_call: .
cdr3_aa: CASSVDREYEQYF
cdr3_nt: TGTGCCAGCAGCGTAGACAGGGAATACGAGCAGTACTTC

clone_size: .
j_call: TRBJ2-1
v_call: TRBV13
d_call: .
cdr3_aa: CASSDSISYNEQFF
cdr3_nt: TGTGCCAGCAGCGACTCCATCTCCTACAATGAGCAGTTCTTC

clone_size: .
j_call: TRBJ1-2
v_call: TRBV6-5
d_call: .
cdr3_aa: CASSPGDYGYTF
cdr3_nt: TGTGCCAGCAGTCCAGGGGACTATGGCTACACCTTC

clone_size: .
j_call: TRBJ2-7
v_call: TRBV19
d_call: .
cdr3_aa: CASSIGGQTYEQYF
cdr3_nt: TGTGCCAGTAGTATTGGTGGACAGACCTACGAGCAGTACTTC

clone_size: once
j_call: TRBJ1-1
v_call: TRBV19
d_call: .
cdr3_aa: CASSIRRVVEGRSEAFF
cdr3_nt: TGTGCCAGTAGTATACGTCGTGTTGTCGAGGGAAGGTCTGAAGCTTTCTTT

clone_size: .
j_call: TRBJ2-7
v_call: TRBV6-6
d_call: TRBD1
cdr3_aa: CASTEPGQGTDEQYF
cdr3_nt: TGTGCCAGCACCGAACCCGGACAGGGTACCGACGAGCAGTACTTC

clone_size: .
j_call: TRBJ1-2
v_call: TRBV6-5
d_call: TRBD1
cdr3_aa: CASSIGTGAYGYTF
cdr3_nt: TGTGCCAGCAGCATCGGGACAGGGGCCTATGGCTACACCTTC

clone_size: many
j_call: TRBJ2-7
v_call: TRBV4-1
d_call: TRBD1
cdr3_aa: CASSPGQGAYEQYF
cdr3_nt: TGCGCCAGCAGCCCGGGACAGGGGGCTTATGAGCAGTACTTC

clone_size: .
j_call: TRBJ2-3
v_call: TRBV6-6
d_call: TRBD1
cdr3_aa: CASAPAGTGNTDTQYF
cdr3_nt: TGTGCCAGCGCGCCGGCCGGGACAGGGAACACAGATACGCAGTATTTT

clone_size: .
j_call: TRBJ1-1
v_call: TRBV4-1
d_call: .
cdr3_aa: CASSPQLVGRRNAEAFF
cdr3_nt: TGCGCCAGCAGCCCCCAACTAGTCGGACGGAGGAACGCTGAAGCTTTCTTT

clone_size: few
j_call: TRBJ2-3
v_call: TRBV5-8
d_call: TRBD1
cdr3_aa: CASSFRTGITDTQYF
cdr3_nt: TGTGCCAGCAGCTTCCGGACAGGGATCACAGATACGCAGTATTTT

clone_size: .
j_call: TRBJ2-5
v_call: TRBV5-4
d_call: TRBD2
cdr3_aa: CASSLAIGTSGGETQYF
cdr3_nt: TGTGCCAGCAGCTTGGCCATTGGGACTAGCGGGGGGGAGACCCAGTACTTC

clone_size: .
j_call: TRBJ2-7
v_call: TRBV6-2/TRBV6-3
d_call: .
cdr3_aa: CASSWSAGRADSYEQYF
cdr3_nt: TGTGCCAGCAGTTGGTCGGCGGGGCGGGCAGACTCCTACGAGCAGTACTTC

clone_size: once
j_call: TRBJ1-1
v_call: TRBV29-1
d_call: .
cdr3_aa: CSVVMAGSEAFF
cdr3_nt: TGCAGCGTTGTTATGGCAGGATCAGAGGCTTTCTTT

clone_size: .
j_call: TRBJ1-1
v_call: TRBV5-1
d_call: .
cdr3_aa: CASSQGRNTEAFF
cdr3_nt: TGCGCCAGCAGCCAGGGAAGGAACACTGAAGCTTTCTTT

clone_size: .
j_call: TRBJ1-3
v_call: TRBV10-3
d_call: .
cdr3_aa: CAISESVAGNTIYF
cdr3_nt: TGTGCCATCAGTGAGTCGGTAGCTGGAAACACCATATATTTT

clone_size: .
j_call: TRBJ2-1
v_call: TRBV7-2
d_call: .
cdr3_aa: CASSLVQYNEQFF
cdr3_nt: TGTGCCAGCAGCTTAGTACAGTACAATGAGCAGTTCTTC